The clone carrying this TCR beta chain was observed a few times. The data derive from a study of blood T cells in healthy people across ages. Together with a sample-barcoded 5' primer, a J-beta primer mix was included in a second PCR lasting about 6 to 11 cycles. A template-switch adaptor that had 12 random nucleotides put a tag on each cDNA molecule. TCRdb recomputed calls from the 5' RACE reads with MiXCR, one row per CDR3 protein. The profile shows hundreds of thousands of distinct CDR3 sequences, under 30% of them singletons. The germline V and J ends were trimmed by 4 bases and 0 bases, with 7 bases remaining between them. The CDR3 totals 15 residues. Germline-derived CDR1 and CDR2 are LGHNA and YSLEER. This sample also appeared in a second study, on T cells of mothers and their children. That paper notes: Extracted RNA, in its entirety, went into cDNA synthesis at around 1.4 ug per 15 ul. Mothers yielded over 8 million CDR3 reads, children 2.5 million to 3 million each. It was related mother-child pairs that showed slightly higher overlap than unrelated pairs, without reaching significance.

Specimen: blood. This clonotype originated in a boy aged 5 to 17 in good health. V is TRBV4-3 and J is TRBJ2-6; the D is unclear. Here the CDR3 DNA reads TGCGCCAGCAGCCCCGAGTTCTCTGGGGCCAACGTCCTGACTTTC. It translates to CASSPEFSGANVLTF.